The sequence of this TCR beta chain was determined in a study of identical twins. Template switching (which added a universal primer site) was used, and cDNA carried unique molecular identifiers. MiXCR, applied by TCRdb to the 5' RACE reads, yields one record per CDR3 protein. The sample lists 750,000 to 950,000 distinct CDR3 sequences, around 12% occurring once. The V end lost 6 bases, the J end lost 4 bases, and 13 bases lay between the germline ends. The CDR3 has 14 amino acids. Germline-derived CDR1 and CDR2 are SNHLY and FYNNEI. This sample also appeared in a second study, on yellow fever vaccine responses in identical twins. Turning to that study: Twins' vaccine T cell response reportedly gave the appearance of partial convergence and partial personalization.

V and J are TRBV2 and TRBJ2-1, with D maybe TRBD2 (6 bases). The clonotype was recovered from a woman aged 18-29 years in good health. Sequencing input: PBMCs. CDR3 nucleotides: TGTGCCAGCAGGATTGGGACTCAGTACAATGAGCAGTTCTTC. Protein product: CASRIGTQYNEQFF.